Sequencing of this TCR beta chain was carried out in a study of blood T cell repertoires in COVID-19. Trimming cost V 0 bases and J 5 bases, with 8 bases left between them. CDR3 size: 14 residues. The germline gives CDR1 SEHNR, CDR2 FQNEAQ (reference sequence). The method was immunoSEQ multiplex PCR; TCRdb's version includes in-frame clones alone and lacks a portion of them. Of about 310,000 clones listed, approximately 90% are singletons. V and J are TRBV7-9 and TRBJ2-1, with D unresolved. The clonotype comes from a woman aged 40 to 49 who had recovered from COVID-19. Input material: PBMCs or T cells enriched from blood (not recorded which). The CDR3 is CASSLAPLDNEQFF. The CDR3 DNA is TGTGCCAGCAGCTTAGCCCCCTTAGACAATGAGCAGTTCTTC.